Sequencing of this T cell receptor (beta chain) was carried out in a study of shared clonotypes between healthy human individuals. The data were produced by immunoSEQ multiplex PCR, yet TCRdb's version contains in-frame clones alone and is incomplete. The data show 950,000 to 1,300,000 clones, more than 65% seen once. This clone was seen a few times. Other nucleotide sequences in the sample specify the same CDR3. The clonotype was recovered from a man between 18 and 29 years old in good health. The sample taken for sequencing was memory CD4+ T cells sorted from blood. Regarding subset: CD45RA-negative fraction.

This CDR3 reads CASGLNRGGTDTQYF. The CDR3 DNA reads TGTGCTAGTGGTTTGAACAGGGGAGGCACAGATACGCAGTATTTT. The chain recombines TRBV12-5 with TRBJ2-3, with TRBD1 matching 7 bases. Per the germline V gene, CDR1 is LGHNT and CDR2 is FRNRAP. The CDR3 is made up of 15 amino acids. The V gene end was trimmed by 2 bases and the J gene end by 1 base; junction bases not matched to a gene: 3.